This T cell receptor (beta chain) is drawn from a study of glioma-infiltrating T cells. Study-wide background: Low-grade gliomas were grade II; glioblastomas were grade IV at initial diagnosis. Study-wide points: Above-expected tissue-blood divergence occurred in all gliomas, most in low-grade ones. A blood CDR3 motif signature was depleted in highly divergent patients.

TCR alpha and beta CDR3 regions were amplified from RNA using iRepertoire nested multiplex PCR. TCRdb ran MiXCR on the multiplex PCR reads and lists one entry per CDR3 protein. This sample has 400,000 or so distinct CDR3 sequences, with around 45% found just once. With respect to this clonotype: The target antigen is unknown. A single base separates this from a much larger clone, so it may be a read error.

CDR1 is MNHEY, CDR2 SVGEGT, per germline. CDR3 length: 13 residues. The rearrangement joins TRBV6-2 or TRBV6-3 to TRBJ1-6; D is possibly TRBD1 (5 bases). Sequencing input: glioma tissue, nonneoplastic brain tissue, or PBMCs (not recorded which). The sequence was collected from a human donor with low-grade glioma or glioblastoma, undergoing nonglioma brain surgery, or in good health (not recorded which). The CDR3 spells CASSHSGSSPLHF. CDR3 in DNA: TGTGCCAGCAGTCACTCAGGGAGTTCACCCCTCCACTTT.